This is a list of T cell receptor beta chains from one sample in a study of T cell changes during pregnancy in multiple sclerosis. Data came from immunoSEQ multiplex PCR; TCRdb stores just in-frame clones and leaves some out. The sample lists about 72,000 clones, around nine tenths seen once, with about 1.5% in the top ten. This material consisted of peripheral blood, taken in the first trimester of pregnancy. These TCRs come from a female donor in good health, enrolled as a control in a pregnancy study. Both conserved end residues are trimmed from each CDR3.

>TRBJ2-1|TRBV10-3
AISEGGLAGTYEQF
>TRBJ2-2|TRBV28
ASSFGENTGELF
>TRBJ2-6|TRBV19
ASSIIPVILRGGANVLT
>TRBJ2-7|TRBV4-2
ASSRVVNTGLADSYEQY
>TRBJ2-7|TRBV2
ASSWRGHNSYEQY
>TRBJ2-3|TRBV19
ASKDSGRADTQY
>TRBJ2-1|TRBV6-6
ASSSPERVGYNEQF
>TRBJ1-5|TRBV2
ASSTGGVKPQH
>TRBJ2-7|TRBV27
ASSLRPSGGFYEQY
>TRBJ1-1|TRBV7-9
ASSLGQGNTEAF
>TRBJ2-3|TRBV18
ASSPSGRTDTQY
>TRBJ2-2|TRBV7-2
ASGPGGTGGGELF
>TRBJ2-7|TRBV5-8
ASSPGLAPYEQY
>TRBJ2-1|TRBV5-4
ASSLGLNLNNEQF
>TRBJ1-5|TRBV6-1
ASRRGLETNQPQH
>TRBJ2-7|TRBV5-1
ASSFRTGTYEQY
>TRBJ1-1|TRBV5-1
ASSLGGGAYTEAF
>TRBJ2-7|TRBV4-1
ASSQEERDSYEQY
>TRBJ2-1|TRBV2
ASSEGGEQF
>TRBJ2-5|TRBV20-1
SSTRGETQY
>TRBJ2-1|TRBV9
ASSAFNEQF
>TRBJ1-5|TRBV19
ASSISLAGANQPQH
>TRBJ2-7|TRBV5-1
ASRAGDSSEQY
>TRBJ2-7|TRBV11-2
ASSLGVPGEQY
>TRBJ2-7|TRBV2
ASSGTVPEQY
>TRBJ2-1|TRBV5-1
ASSPSGGSSYNEQF
>TRBJ2-5|TRBV27
ASSPRTSGRAGETQY
>TRBJ2-7|TRBV18
ASSPGESGYEQY
>TRBJ2-1|TRBV27
ASSLVPLAGGHNEQF
>TRBJ2-6|TRBV19
ASSQGAGANVLT
>TRBJ2-2|TRBV9
ASSSRDTGELF
>TRBJ2-2|TRBV6-6
ASSPLREWNTGELF